This T cell receptor beta chain was sequenced during a study of T cells in Graves' hyperthyroidism and ophthalmopathy. The CDR3 regions of TCR beta were amplified from RNA transcripts. First-round RT-PCR with HTBI primers amplified the TCR CDR3 region. MiXCR, run by TCRdb on the multiplex PCR reads, gives a single entry per CDR3 protein. The table includes around 700,000 distinct CDR3 sequences, around 20% detected once. Looked up from germline, CDR1 is ENHRY and CDR2 is SYGVKD. This CDR3 contains 13 residues. Trimming took 6 bases from V and 2 from J; bases not matched to a gene: 2. Sequencing used blood. The chain is built from TRBV10-3 and TRBJ1-2, with 8 positions matching TRBD1. This sequence originates from a woman aged 45 to 65 with Graves' hyperthyroidism that later progressed to Graves' ophthalmopathy. CDR3 sequence: CAISRQGNYGYTF. In DNA form, the CDR3 reads TGTGCCATCAGCAGACAGGGGAACTATGGCTACACCTTC.